This T cell receptor (beta chain) is drawn from a study of cytomegalovirus exposure and HLA in healthy donors. Study-wide context: In a previous analysis, approximately 110 million unique TCR beta sequences were found from 170 million or so T cells. Findings of the study overall: The study designated over 150 TCR beta chains cytomegalovirus-associated.

With 60 Vbeta and 13 Jbeta primers, the PCR was carried out. Repertoires were generated with immunoSEQ multiplex PCR, while TCRdb's copy carries only in-frame clones and drops some. The table has about 160,000 clones, about 85% seen once. Concerning this clone itself: What it binds is unknown.

This TCR was recovered from a human donor in good health. The sequenced sample was PBMCs.

CDR3 DNA sequence: TGTGCCAGCAGACCGGGACAGGGTTATAGCAATCAGCCCCAGCATTTT. It yields the protein CASRPGQGYSNQPQHF. This sequence joins TRBV28 and TRBJ1-5; 9 bases align to TRBD1. Unmatched junction bases numbered 6, after V lost 6 bases and J lost 0 bases. Germline CDR1 MDHEN, CDR2 SYDVKM. The CDR3 is 16 residues long. The variable domain in full, completed from reference TRBV28 and TRBJ1-5, reads DVKVTQSSRYLVKRTGEKVFLECVQDMDHENMFWYRQDPGLGLRLIYFSYDVKMKEKGDIPEGYSVSREKKERFSLILESASTNQTSMYLCASRPGQGYSNQPQHFGDGTRLSIL.